Included here is one T cell receptor beta chain sequence, with context. Profiling relied on immunoSEQ multiplex PCR, and the TCRdb table lists in-frame clones only, not all of them. Here the sample spans about 150,000 clones, about nine tenths being singletons. The sample belongs to a study of T cell responses to AZD1222 COVID-19 vaccine. The CDR3 runs to 13 residues. The trim removed 6 bases at V and 9 bases at J, leaving 7 bases unmatched. Germline V gene lookup returns CDR1 MNHEY and CDR2 SVGAGI. Material: peripheral blood, obtained on day 0 of MenACWY control vaccination. The sequence derives from an adult in good health. This chain connects TRBV6-5 to TRBJ2-1; 8 bases are a match to TRBD1. For the CDR3, the DNA is TGTGCCAGCAGGGGACAGGACCCGGGTGAGCAGTTCTTC. Amino acid sequence: CASRGQDPGEQFF.